This T cell receptor (beta chain) stems from a study of post-analysis software for immune sequencing data. Study overall: Relapsing-remitting, secondary progressive and progressive-relapsing forms of multiple sclerosis all featured among disease courses.

The sample holds a few counts of this clonotype. The antigen is not known. Unique molecular identifiers were carried by the TCR beta cDNA libraries. The authors obtained roughly 0.5 million cDNA molecules from around 0.96 to 9.9 million T cells. MiXCR, applied by TCRdb to the PCR reads, yields one record per CDR3 protein. The data hold 380,000 or so distinct CDR3 sequences, with 30% to 45% observed a single time. CDR1 and CDR2 (germline): SQVTM, ANQGSEA. CDR3 length equals 13 residues. General study results and limits: Patients used about 5 TRBV segments, including TRBV5-6, TRBV5-1 and TRBV20-1, more often than controls. Diversity measured as normalized Chao1 was significantly lower in multiple sclerosis patients than in controls. Strong co-clustering by F measure was seen for same-batch samples.

The clonotype comes from a girl under 18 with multiple sclerosis. The chain recombines TRBV29-1 with TRBJ2-5; TRBD2 agrees at 7 bases. Sequences were obtained from blood. The DNA of the CDR3 is TGCACCGTGTCAGGGTCCGGGGGGGAGACCCAGTACTTC. As protein: CTVSGSGGETQYF.